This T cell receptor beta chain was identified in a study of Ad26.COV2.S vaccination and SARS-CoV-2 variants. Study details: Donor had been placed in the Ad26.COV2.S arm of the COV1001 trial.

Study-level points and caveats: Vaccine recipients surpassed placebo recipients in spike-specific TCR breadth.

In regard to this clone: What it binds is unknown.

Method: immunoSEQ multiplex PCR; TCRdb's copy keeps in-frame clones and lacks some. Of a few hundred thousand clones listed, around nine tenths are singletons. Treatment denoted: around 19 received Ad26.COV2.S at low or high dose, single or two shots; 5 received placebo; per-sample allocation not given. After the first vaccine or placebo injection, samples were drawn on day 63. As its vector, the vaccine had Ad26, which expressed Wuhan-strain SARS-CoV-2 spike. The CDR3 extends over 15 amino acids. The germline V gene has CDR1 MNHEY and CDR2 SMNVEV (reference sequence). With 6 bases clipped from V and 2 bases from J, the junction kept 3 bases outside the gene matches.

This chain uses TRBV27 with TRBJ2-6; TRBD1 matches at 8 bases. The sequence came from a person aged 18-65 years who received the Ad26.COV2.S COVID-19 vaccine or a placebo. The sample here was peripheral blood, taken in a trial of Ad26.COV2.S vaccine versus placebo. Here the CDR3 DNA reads TGTGCCAGCAGACCGACAGGGGCTGGGGCCAACGTCCTGACTTTC. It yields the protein CASRPTGAGANVLTF.